Listed here are 5 T cell receptor beta chains from one sample, sequenced in a study of blood T cell repertoires in COVID-19. Data came from immunoSEQ multiplex PCR; TCRdb stores just in-frame clones and leaves some out. The sample lists under 75,000 clones, about 76% occurring once. The sample consisted of peripheral blood. These receptors came from a woman aged 80 or over with active or convalescent COVID-19.

In its sample, this clone was seen a few times. The chain is built from TRBV4-1 and TRBJ2-5; D might be TRBD1 (6 bases). Germline-derived CDR1 and CDR2 are MGHRA and YSYEKL. V was trimmed by 2 bases and J by 0 bases, leaving 10 bases between them. This CDR3 has 15 residues. CDR3 coding DNA: TGCGCCAGCAGCCAACCCGGGACAAACCAAGAGACCCAGTACTTC. Translating gives CASSQPGTNQETQYF.

This clone was observed a single time. The J gene is TRBJ2-1, the V gene TRBV7-3, with TRBD1 matching 9 bases. The trim removed 5 bases at V and 0 bases at J, leaving 5 bases unmatched. The V gene's germline CDR1 is SGHTA and CDR2 FQGTGA. The CDR3 totals 16 residues. This chain's CDR3 is CASSARTGDSYNEQFF. DNA of the CDR3: TGTGCCAGCAGCGCGCGGACAGGGGACTCCTACAATGAGCAGTTCTTC.

This sequence joins TRBV6-6 and TRBJ1-5, with TRBD1 identical over 7 bases. Trimming cost V 5 bases and J 4 bases; bases outside gene matches: 11. This CDR3 has 16 residues. Germline CDR1 and CDR2: MNHNY and SVGAGI (reference sequence). CDR3 region: CASSPDRAVGNQPQHF. The DNA for the CDR3 is TGTGCCAGCAGTCCTGACAGGGCGGTAGGTAATCAGCCCCAGCATTTT.

This clone was detected once. Here the CDR3 omits its conserved ending phenylalanine or tryptophan, so a read error is the likely source. The DNA is omitted, as the CDR3 cannot be located on it reliably, and the CDR3 follows TCRdb's listing. The chain is built from TRBV2 and TRBJ1-1. With termini counted, the CDR3 has 12 amino acids. The germline V gene encodes CDR1 SNHLY and CDR2 FYNNEI. This chain's CDR3 is CASSEALPEGPA.

In its sample, this clone was seen once. The rearrangement links TRBV4-1 to TRBJ2-7; a possible D gene is TRBD1 (5 bases). The CDR3 runs to 15 residues. V was shortened by 0 bases and J by 2 bases, with 11 bases between the two germline ends. Germline V gives CDR1 MGHRA, CDR2 YSYEKL. This CDR3 is CASSQDISGTYEQYF. The CDR3 DNA reads as TGCGCCAGCAGCCAAGACATTTCAGGGACCTACGAGCAGTACTTC.